This TCR beta chain was observed in a study of cytomegalovirus exposure and HLA in healthy donors. The CDR3 extends over 15 amino acids. The germline V gene encodes CDR1 MNHNS and CDR2 SASEGT. Trimming took off 5 bases at V and 0 bases at J, with 10 bases between the two ends. The PCR was carried out with 60 Vbeta primers and 13 Jbeta primers. Sequencing used immunoSEQ multiplex PCR; TCRdb keeps in-frame clones, though not all of them. The sample holds under 200,000 clones, under 85% seen once. Study outcomes and limitations: Exclusion as indistinguishable affected some V segments, including TRBV6-2 and TRBV6-3. Apparent HLA restriction characterized most CMV-associated TCR beta chains in a later analysis.

In regard to this clone: Its antigen is currently unknown.

The sequenced sample was PBMCs. The chain uses TRBV6-1 and TRBJ2-2; a possible D gene is TRBD2 (6 bases). The sequence came from a female donor in good health and CMV-seronegative. The CDR3 DNA sequence: TGTGCCAGCAGTTCACTAGCTACGAACACCGGGGAGCTGTTTTTT. Encoded protein: CASSSLATNTGELFF.